This T cell receptor beta chain was observed in a study of blood T cells in healthy people across ages. The study, taken as a whole, reports: Across the age range, TCR beta diversity per million T cells fell in a roughly linear way. It was held that diversity estimates obtained from one million T cells represented underestimates.

The authors ran a second PCR of about 6 to 11 cycles using a sample-barcoded 5' primer and a J-beta primer mix. TCRdb recomputed calls from the 5' RACE reads with MiXCR, one row per CDR3 protein. Of just under 900,000 distinct CDR3 sequences listed, 29% were seen once; the top ten hold about 18%. The V end was cut by 1 base, the J end by 5 bases, with 10 bases between. CDR3 length: 14 residues. Germline V CDR1 and CDR2: SGHRS, YFSETQ. The table lists this clonotype with a count of one. Its specificity is unknown. The sequenced sample was blood. The genes are TRBV5-1 and TRBJ2-1; D is undetermined. This receptor was taken from a woman aged 80 or older in good health. The CDR3 here is CASSLTALDNEQFF. CDR3 bases: TGCGCCAGCAGCTTGACAGCTCTAGACAATGAGCAGTTCTTC.